The clone carrying this T cell receptor (beta chain) was seen ten or more times. The antigen is undetermined. The sample comes from a study of T cells after yellow fever vaccination. Looking at the study overall: In the case of low-cell-number fractions, SMART-Seq v4 Ultra Low Input was used for preparation.

The study, taken as a whole, reports: High-abundance clonotypes from the bulk population could contaminate FACS-sorted repertoires. Although the secondary response was weaker, it peaked faster, at day 5 versus 15.

UMIs and a universal primer site were added when TCR cDNA was made by 5'RACE template switching. TCRdb independently ran MiXCR on the 5' RACE reads; one entry per CDR3 protein. In the table there are 350,000 to 450,000 distinct CDR3 sequences, roughly a sixth of which are singletons. CDR1 and CDR2 from the germline V gene are SGHRS and YFSETQ. CDR3 length: 14 residues. Trimming removed 4 bases at V and 0 bases at J, with 10 bases between. This chain links TRBV5-1 with TRBJ1-1; weak D call: TRBD1 (5 bases). The starting material was PBMCs, obtained before the yellow fever booster vaccination. This receptor was identified in a man younger than 35 who received the YFV17D yellow fever vaccine. The CDR3, as DNA: TGCGCCAGCAGCCCCGACAGCATGAACACTGAAGCTTTCTTT. Its protein product is CASSPDSMNTEAFF.